This TCR beta chain was recovered during a study of early T cells in non-severe SARS-CoV-2 infection. CDR3 length equals 14 residues. The germline V gene encodes CDR1 DFQATT and CDR2 SNEGSKA (reference sequence). V dropped 0 bases and J dropped 4; count of bases not matched to a gene: 6. Researchers tagged individual cDNA molecules with unique molecular identifiers. Each CDR3 protein is one row after TCRdb ran MiXCR on the 5' RACE reads. The table has about 49,000 distinct CDR3 sequences, around 12% seen once. The specimen comprised whole blood, sampled at baseline. The clonotype comes from an adult who was a healthcare worker with PCR-confirmed SARS-CoV-2 infection or an uninfected control (not recorded which). The J gene is TRBJ2-7, the V gene TRBV20-1; 7 nucleotides agree with TRBD2. Written as DNA, the CDR3 is TGCAGTGCTAGAGATTGGGCGGGAGCTTACGAGCAGTACTTC. Encoded protein: CSARDWAGAYEQYF.